What follows are 20 T cell receptor beta chains derived from one specimen sequenced in a study of vaccination and CD4 T cells after COVID-19. Scientists ran DNA taken from cultured CD4+ T cells through the Oncomine TCR Beta short-read assay for sequencing. MiXCR was run by TCRdb on the PCR reads, yielding one entry per CDR3 protein. Of about 5,500 distinct CDR3 sequences detected, around 40% appear once; the ten largest clones hold 40% to 45%. These receptors have no known antigen. Treatment meaning: approximately nine-day PBMC culture with coronavirus spike peptide pools or control peptides (ViraFEST assay). Ahead of the COVID-19 pandemic (2011-2018), the CD4+ T cells of the unexposed donor were collected. The specimen sequenced was CD4+ T cells from blood, cultured in vitro. These receptors came from a human donor in good health.

The chain joins TRBV10-1 to TRBJ2-3, with D possibly TRBD2 on 5 matching bases. V lost 5 bases and J lost 0, with 6 bases in between. This CDR3 is 13 amino acids long. Germline V gene data show CDR1 as WNHNN and CDR2 as SYGVQD (reference sequence). CDR3 protein: CASSRDSTDTQYF. As DNA, the CDR3 is TGCGCCAGCAGTCGGGATAGCACAGATACGCAGTATTTT.

This clonotype was detected a few times. The rearrangement links TRBV7-3 to TRBJ1-1, with 8 bases fitting TRBD1. Germline assignment: CDR1 SGHTA and CDR2 FQGTGA. This CDR3 contains 15 residues. Trimming cost V 5 bases and J 1 base; bases outside gene matches: 6. The CDR3 is CASSEGQEENTEAFF. CDR3 coding DNA: TGTGCCAGCAGCGAGGGACAGGAGGAGAACACTGAAGCTTTCTTT.

In its sample, this clonotype ranks as large. CDR3 protein: CASSKTGSGNTIYF. The CDR3 DNA sequence: TGTGCCAGCAGCAAGACAGGGAGTGGAAACACCATATATTTT. The V and J genes are TRBV27 and TRBJ1-3; 7 nucleotides agree with TRBD1. In germline, CDR1 is MNHEY, CDR2 SMNVEV (reference sequence). V was pared by 6 bases and J by 3 bases, with 5 bases of the junction left unmatched. The CDR3 spans 14 residues.

The J gene is TRBJ1-1, the V gene TRBV29-1; tentatively, D is TRBD1 (6 bases). The CDR3 spans 12 residues. V lost 5 bases and J 8 bases, leaving 15 bases between the germline ends. Germline V gene lookup returns CDR1 SQVTM and CDR2 ANQGSEA. The CDR3 spells CSVRTVGIEAFF. The CDR3 region has the DNA TGCAGCGTTCGGACAGTAGGTATCGAAGCTTTCTTT.

This clonotype turned up a few times. The chain is built from TRBV6-5 and TRBJ1-6; 9 nucleotides line up with TRBD1. The CDR3 is 16 residues long. The trim removed 2 bases at V and 9 bases at J, leaving 8 bases unmatched. Germline CDR1 and CDR2: MNHEY and SVGAGI. CDR3 coding DNA: TGTGCCAGCAGTTACCGCGGGACAGGGATTCGTTCACCCCTCCACTTT. It codes for CASSYRGTGIRSPLHF.

The chain has TRBV19 and TRBJ1-5; the D is unclear. Looked up from germline, CDR1 is LNHDA and CDR2 is SQIVND (reference sequence). This CDR3 is 14 amino acids long. With 3 bases removed from V and 4 bases from J, the gap between germline ends came to 10 bases. This CDR3 reads CASSIGTENQPQHF. Here the CDR3 DNA reads TGTGCCAGTAGTATCGGTACAGAAAATCAGCCCCAGCATTTT.

The chain links TRBV30 to TRBJ1-2; 7 positions match TRBD1. V trimming: 2 bases; J trimming: 4 bases; junction bases outside the gene matches: 4. Germline V CDR1 and CDR2: GTSNPN, SVGIG (reference sequence). CDR3 size: 13 residues. The CDR3 loop is CAWSPGQTYGYTF. The CDR3 nucleotides are TGTGCCTGGAGTCCGGGACAGACCTATGGCTACACCTTC.

In its sample, this clonotype was seen a few times. This chain links TRBV19 with TRBJ1-6; perhaps TRBD1 as D (5 bases). The CDR3 spans 15 residues. V was shortened by 3 bases and J by 7 bases, with 13 bases between the two germline ends. The germline V gene encodes CDR1 LNHDA and CDR2 SQIVND (reference sequence). The CDR3 nucleotides read TGTGCCAGTAGTATGGGGGGGACGCCGAATTCACCCCTCCACTTT. Translating gives CASSMGGTPNSPLHF.

The chain uses TRBV7-9 and TRBJ1-1; D might be TRBD1 (5 bases). Germline values: CDR1 SEHNR, CDR2 FQNEAQ (reference sequence). Trimming took 7 bases from V and 4 from J, leaving 13 bases between them. The CDR3 consists of 13 residues. The CDR3 nucleotides are TGTGCCAGCAACGCTCTGGGGGGCACTGAAGCTTTCTTT. Its protein product is CASNALGGTEAFF.

This clonotype has more than one count but fewer than ten. V is TRBV21-1 and J is TRBJ1-2. TRBV21-1 represents a pseudogene. CDR3 length: 12 residues. This chain's CDR3 is CASSKEGKGYTF. The CDR3 DNA sequence: TGTGCCAGCAGCAAAGAAGGGAAAGGCTACACCTTC.

The rearrangement uses TRBV1 and TRBJ2-6; TRBD2, the table's D call, was not compared with the DNA. TRBV1 is assigned pseudogene status. This CDR3 contains 16 residues. CDR3 residues: CTSSQGTSSGANVLTF. The DNA for the CDR3 is TGCACCAGCAGCCAAGGGACTAGCTCTGGGGCCAACGTCCTGACTTTC.

J is TRBJ1-6 and V is TRBV5-1; tentatively, D is TRBD1 (6 bases). Trimming took 5 bases from V and 8 from J, leaving 17 bases between them. Per the germline V gene, CDR1 is SGHRS and CDR2 is YFSETQ. The CDR3 is 15 amino acids. The CDR3: CASRNTDSSDSPLHF. CDR3 bases: TGCGCCAGCAGGAATACGGACAGTTCGGATTCACCCCTCCACTTT. The entire variable domain, with the rest obtained from reference TRBV5-1 and TRBJ1-6, is as follows: KAGVTQTPRYLIKTRGQQVTLSCSPISGHRSVSWYQQTPGQGLQFLFEYFSETQRNKGNFPGRFSGRQFSNSRSEMNVSTLELGDSALYLCASRNTDSSDSPLHFGNGTRLTVT.

This clonotype was picked up a small number of times. The rearrangement uses TRBV29-1 and TRBJ2-7; D possibly corresponds to TRBD2 (6 bases). The CDR3 extends over 13 amino acids. Germline CDR1 and CDR2: SQVTM and ANQGSEA. Trimming took 6 bases from V and 5 from J, leaving 17 bases between them. In nucleotides, the CDR3 is TGCAGCGTATCTCCCGGGACTCTCCACGAGCAGTACTTC. Amino acids: CSVSPGTLHEQYF.

This clonotype was counted a few times. This chain links TRBV20-1 with TRBJ2-2; D unclear. V lost 3 bases and J 1 base, leaving 9 bases between the germline ends. The CDR3 extends over 14 amino acids. Germline lookup yields CDR1 DFQATT and CDR2 SNEGSKA (reference sequence). DNA of the CDR3: TGCAGTGCTAGGGAAACGGGGAACACCGGGGAGCTGTTTTTT. Residues: CSARETGNTGELFF.

This chain connects TRBV6-4 to TRBJ1-6, with a tentative D call TRBD1 (5 bases). The CDR3 is 14 amino acids. CDR1 and CDR2 (germline): MRHNA, SNTAGT. V lost 3 bases and J lost 8, with 11 bases in between. CDR3 nucleotide sequence: TGTGCCAGCAGTGAATCGGCAGGGTATTCACCCCTCCACTTT. It yields the protein CASSESAGYSPLHF.

This clonotype was seen only a few times. CDR3 nucleotides: TGTGCCAGCAGCTACGCCGGCCAGCTAGACACCCAGTACTTC. It translates to CASSYAGQLDTQYF. This chain links TRBV11-2 with TRBJ2-5; no reliable D call. The CDR3 is 14 residues long. V lost 4 bases to trimming and J lost 8 bases, with 17 bases between them. Germline V gives CDR1 SGHAT, CDR2 FQNNGV. Using reference TRBV11-2 and TRBJ2-5 for the parts outside the CDR3, the full variable domain is EAGVAQSPRYKIIEKRQSVAFWCNPISGHATLYWYQQILGQGPKLLIQFQNNGVVDDSQLPKDRFSAERLKGVDSTLKIQPAKLEDSAVYLCASSYAGQLDTQYFGPGTRLLVL.

V gene TRBV20-1 combines with J gene TRBJ1-2, with no clear D. Germline V CDR1 and CDR2: DFQATT, SNEGSKA (reference sequence). CDR3 length: 12 residues. The V and J ends lost 0 bases and 11 bases respectively, with 13 bases between them. CDR3 region: CSARDRGLAYTF. For the CDR3, the DNA is TGCAGTGCTAGAGATCGAGGGTTAGCTTACACCTTC.

The V gene is TRBV18, the J gene TRBJ1-5; D call uncertain. Germline V gives CDR1 KGHSH, CDR2 LQKENI. There are 15 residues in the CDR3. V was shortened by 3 bases and J by 2 bases, with 11 bases between the two germline ends. DNA for the CDR3: TGTGCCAGCTCACCTCCCGAGCTCGGCAATCAGCCCCAGCATTTT. Amino acid sequence: CASSPPELGNQPQHF. Looking up the rest from reference TRBV18 and TRBJ1-5 gives the full variable domain: NAGVMQNPRHLVRRRGQEARLRCSPMKGHSHVYWYRQLPEEGLKFMVYLQKENIIDESGMPKERFSAEFPKEGPSILRIQQVVRGDSAAYFCASSPPELGNQPQHFGDGTRLSIL.

V is TRBV14 and J is TRBJ2-7; D gene ambiguous. V lost 1 base, J lost 2 bases, and 9 bases lay in between. The V gene's germline CDR1 is SGHDN and CDR2 FVKESK. The CDR3 runs 14 residues. CDR3 DNA sequence: TGTGCCAGCAGCCAAGGGTCTGCGGCCTACGAGCAGTACTTC. This encodes CASSQGSAAYEQYF. Full variable domain (outside the CDR3, taken from reference TRBV14 and TRBJ2-7): EAGVTQFPSHSVIEKGQTVTLRCDPISGHDNLYWYRRVMGKEIKFLLHFVKESKQDESGMPNNRFLAERTGGTYSTLKVQPAELEDSGVYFCASSQGSAAYEQYFGPGTRLTVT.

V gene TRBV27 combines with J gene TRBJ1-2; 7 positions agree with TRBD1. Per germline, CDR1 MNHEY and CDR2 SMNVEV (reference sequence). The CDR3 sequence is 14 residues long. Losses at the gene ends were 5 bases for V and 4 bases for J; bases not matched to a gene: 7. DNA for the CDR3: TGTGCCAGCAGTACCCAGGGGGGGGTCTATGGCTACACCTTC. Translated, it gives CASSTQGGVYGYTF.